This T cell receptor (beta chain) is drawn from a study of blood T cell repertoires in COVID-19 (dated by TCRdb to 2018 to 2021). For the study in its entirety: Collaborator samples came from the United States, Italy and Spain and covered acute and convalescent phases of COVID-19. The material from the prospective study consisted of cDNA or gDNA derived from T cells, B-cell-depleted T cells, or PBMCs. Deeply sampled blood TCRbeta repertoires from subjects exposed to, actively infected with, or recovered from COVID-19 were included in the dataset. The repertoires were released in a freely available public database meant as a resource for research on the immune response to SARS-CoV-2. Samples came from the ongoing ImmuneRACE study (first 160 participants) plus 1,254 subjects from 6 global collaborators. A de-identified subject ID, COVID-19 status, age in years and sex were almost always included in the sample metadata. HLA class I and class II types, where available, came from metadata supplied by the sample provider rather than from assay-based typing. Study-wide conclusions, independent of this receptor: The quantity of clinical and demographic metadata differed by source and by participant and was supplied without curation.

TCRbeta CDR3 regions were amplified from genomic DNA using the immunoSEQ Assay, a bias-controlled multiplex PCR. The paper's data handling went like this. Nucleated cell counts per sample were estimated from amplification of reference gene primers within the assay. To quantify the absolute abundance of each unique TCRbeta CDR3 rearrangement, sequence reads were collapsed and filtered. For each sample, productive Simpson clonality was calculated as the square root of Simpson's diversity index across productive rearrangements. The immuneACCESS repertoire file appears here via TCRdb, limited to in-frame rearrangements. These files lack a portion of the clones; in checked studies, under half of the deficit traces to unresolved V genes, and the cause of the others is not known. D and trimming were read from the DNA, whereas the V and J calls and clone size are those reported in that table. Here the sample has some 100,000 clones; about 83% occur a single time. Jointly, the top ten make up around 5.9% of the sample.

As for this clone: Its antigen has not been determined. Base qualities are not provided; no much larger clone lies one nucleotide away.

The CDR3, cysteine through phenylalanine, is 18 amino acids long. Only CDR3 DNA is held: 54 bases, read in frame from base 1. Trimming leaves V shorter by 0 bases and J shorter by 6 bases, with the junction holding 17 bases beyond the gene matches. The germline V gene sets CDR1 to SGHVS and CDR2 to FNYEAQ. Each collaborating institution followed its own protocols to collect whole blood in K2EDTA tubes. For TCRbeta analysis, collaborators shipped samples as frozen whole blood, isolated PBMCs, or DNA extracted from either of those sample types. The sequence was collected from a man aged 70-80 years with acute or convalescent COVID-19. The chain joins TRBV7-6 to TRBJ2-7; 7 bases in between match TRBD2. Sequencing used peripheral blood. This receptor has the CDR3 CASSLALLAGDAEGEQYF. The nucleotide sequence reads as follows: TGTGCCAGCAGCTTAGCGCTATTGGCGGGAGACGCTGAGGGCGAGCAGTACTTC.